This entry lists 11 T cell receptor beta chains sequenced from one sample in a study of CD8 T cells in Susac syndrome (dated by TCRdb to between 2018 and 2021). The library was obtained by the immunoSEQ multiplex PCR assay. RNA was extracted using the RNeasy kit, and roughly 0.5 to 1 microgram was reverse transcribed with random hexamers. The public reads were reprocessed in TCRdb via fastp at Q25 and MiXCR, keeping in-frame beta chains. CDR3 protein duplicates are merged, each entry listing the most common genes and DNA. For this sample the table gives over 350,000 distinct CDR3 sequences, of which 75% to 90% were detected only once. Approximately 0.12% of the sample is held by the ten biggest clonotypes. What was sequenced was CD8+ T cells from PBMCs. Receptors originate from a human donor with multiple sclerosis.

This clonotype occurred once. The rearrangement uses TRBV14 and TRBJ1-1; a weak D match, TRBD1 (5 bases). CDR3 length equals 13 residues. Germline loops: CDR1 SGHDN, CDR2 FVKESK. Trimming removed 4 bases from V and 6 bases from J, with 12 bases in between. CDR3 amino acids: CASSPGTAPEAFF. The DNA for the CDR3 is TGTGCCAGCAGCCCCGGGACGGCGCCTGAAGCTTTCTTT. The variable domain in full, completed from reference TRBV14 and TRBJ1-1, reads EAGVTQFPSHSVIEKGQTVTLRCDPISGHDNLYWYRRVMGKEIKFLLHFVKESKQDESGMPNNRFLAERTGGTYSTLKVQPAELEDSGVYFCASSPGTAPEAFFGQGTRLTVV.

This clonotype was seen more than once but under ten times. The chain links TRBV2 to TRBJ2-2, with 11 bases identical to TRBD2. Losses at the gene ends were 4 bases for V and 0 bases for J; bases not matched to a gene: 10. Germline V gene lookup returns CDR1 SNHLY and CDR2 FYNNEI. The CDR3 runs to 19 residues. The DNA of the CDR3 is TGTGCCAGCAGTGTGCAGACTAGCGGGAAAAACACGAACACCGGGGAGCTGTTTTTT. Translating it yields CASSVQTSGKNTNTGELFF.

The chain is built from TRBV30 and TRBJ2-1; D is unresolved. The CDR3 consists of 11 residues. The ends were cut back, 2 bases at V and 9 bases at J, with 8 bases in the middle. Germline V gene lookup returns CDR1 GTSNPN and CDR2 SVGIG (reference sequence). The CDR3 region has the DNA TGTGCCTGGAGTACGGCAGGTGAGCAGTTCTTC. This translates into CAWSTAGEQFF.

This sequence joins TRBV20-1 and TRBJ2-3; no reliable D call. CDR3 size: 14 residues. The ends were cut back, 8 bases at V and 4 bases at J, with 19 bases in the middle. Germline V lookup: CDR1 DFQATT, CDR2 SNEGSKA (reference sequence). CDR3 in amino acids: CSLKDLPRADTQYF. CDR3 in DNA: TGCAGTCTCAAAGATCTTCCCCGCGCAGATACGCAGTATTTT.

This chain links TRBV9 with TRBJ2-3; 8 bases fit TRBD1. Germline values: CDR1 SGDLS, CDR2 YYNGEE. V lost 3 bases and J lost 3; bases outside the gene matches: 9. This CDR3 comprises 16 residues. The CDR3 spells CASSDDRGGITDTQYF. The CDR3 region has the DNA TGTGCCAGCAGCGACGACAGGGGTGGTATAACAGATACGCAGTATTTT.

The chain carries TRBV7-4 and TRBJ1-1; tentatively, D is TRBD1 (5 bases). The CDR3 is 15 residues long. The V end lost 2 bases, the J end lost 6 bases, and 16 bases lay between the germline ends. Germline V lookup: CDR1 SGHVT, CDR2 SQSDAQ. The DNA of the CDR3 is TGTGCCAGCAGCTTATGGGGACCCCCAGGGCCTGAAGCTTTCTTT. It yields the protein CASSLWGPPGPEAFF.

The genes are TRBV5-4 and TRBJ2-3, with 9 bases fitting TRBD1. The CDR3 length is 15 residues. Germline assignment: CDR1 SGHNT and CDR2 YYREEE (reference sequence). V was pared by 0 bases and J by 6 bases, with 5 bases of the junction left unmatched. CDR3 amino acids: CASSLVGQGSDTQYF. The CDR3 DNA sequence: TGTGCCAGCAGCTTGGTGGGACAGGGTTCGGATACGCAGTATTTT. Full variable domain (missing parts from reference TRBV5-4 and TRBJ2-3): ETGVTQSPTHLIKTRGQQVTLRCSSQSGHNTVSWYQQALGQGPQFIFQYYREEENGRGNFPPRFSGLQFPNYSSELNVNALELDDSALYLCASSLVGQGSDTQYFGPGTRLTVL.

The rearrangement links TRBV29-1 to TRBJ2-2; 9 bases match TRBD1. The germline gives CDR1 SQVTM, CDR2 ANQGSEA. The junction had 10 bases not matched to a gene; V was cut back by 3 bases and J by 5 bases. The CDR3 loop spans 16 amino acids. As DNA, the CDR3 is TGCAGCGTTGAGGACACAGGGGGCTGGGAGACCGGGGAGCTGTTTTTT. Translating gives CSVEDTGGWETGELFF.

The chain joins TRBV30 to TRBJ2-7; D is perhaps TRBD2 (5 bases). V was cut by 5 bases and J by 2 bases, with 13 bases left in between. Germline-derived CDR1 and CDR2 are GTSNPN and SVGIG (reference sequence). The CDR3 contains 13 residues. CDR3 coding DNA: TGTGCCTGGGCCACGGACTGGACCTACGAGCAGTACTTC. Amino acids: CAWATDWTYEQYF.

The chain combines TRBV29-1 with TRBJ1-1; TRBD1 agrees at 7 bases. CDR3 length: 15 amino acids. CDR1 and CDR2 (germline): SQVTM, ANQGSEA. Trimming at V came to 5 bases and at J to 1 base, leaving 10 bases not matched to a gene. Here the CDR3 reads CSVRGTANQNTEAFF. In DNA form, the CDR3 reads TGCAGCGTTAGGGGGACAGCGAACCAGAACACTGAAGCTTTCTTT.

The V and J genes are TRBV5-6 and TRBJ2-7; no definite D call. Trimming took off 4 bases at V and 1 base at J, with 12 bases between the two ends. The CDR3 is 14 residues long. Germline V gives CDR1 SGHDT, CDR2 YYEEEE. CDR3: CASSRITHSYEQYF. The CDR3 DNA sequence: TGTGCCAGCAGCCGGATAACGCATTCCTACGAGCAGTACTTC.